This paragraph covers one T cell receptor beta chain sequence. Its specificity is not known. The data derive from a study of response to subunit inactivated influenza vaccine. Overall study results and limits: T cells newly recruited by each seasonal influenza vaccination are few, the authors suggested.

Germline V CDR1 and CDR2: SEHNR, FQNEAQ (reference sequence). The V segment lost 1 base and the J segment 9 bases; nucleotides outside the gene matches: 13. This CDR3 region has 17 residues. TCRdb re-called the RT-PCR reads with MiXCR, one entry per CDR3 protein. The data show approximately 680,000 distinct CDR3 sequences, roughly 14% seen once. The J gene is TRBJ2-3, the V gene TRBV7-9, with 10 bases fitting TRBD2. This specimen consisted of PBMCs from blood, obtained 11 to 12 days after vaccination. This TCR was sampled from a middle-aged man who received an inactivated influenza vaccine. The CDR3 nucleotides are TGTGCCAGCAGCTTAGGTTCCCTAGCGGGAGAAGGGGAAACGCAGTATTTT. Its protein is CASSLGSLAGEGETQYF.